The 22 T cell receptor beta chains below come from one sample, sequenced in a study of monozygotic twins with inflammatory bowel disease. One entry per CDR3 protein, without DNA, is what TCRdb gives after re-calling the 5' RACE reads. Listed are roughly 150,000 distinct CDR3 sequences; 1% to 1.5% falls within the top ten. Source material: blood. These receptors were taken from a human donor with ulcerative colitis or Crohn's disease, or a healthy co-twin of an affected twin (not recorded which).

The chain carries TRBV6-5 and TRBJ1-6. The germline V gene has CDR1 MNHEY and CDR2 SVGAGI. The CDR3 spans 17 residues. CDR3 amino acids: CASSYSGPHSYNSPLHF.

The gene calls are TRBV27 and TRBJ2-7; the D call from TCRdb, TRBD2, cannot be confirmed without DNA. The CDR3 extends over 16 amino acids. Germline CDR1 reads MNHEY; CDR2 reads SMNVEV (reference sequence). CDR3 amino acids: CASSLSSMGLSYEQYF.

The chain uses TRBV6-5 and TRBJ2-7. Germline V CDR1 and CDR2: MNHEY, SVGAGI. The CDR3 spans 13 residues. The CDR3 here is CASSYNKGYEQYF.

V is TRBV15 and J is TRBJ2-4. The germline CDR1 and CDR2 sequences are LNHNV and YYDKDF (reference sequence). This CDR3 comprises 16 residues. The CDR3 loop reads CATNAIDGLAKNIQYF.

The chain employs TRBV6-2 or TRBV6-3 and TRBJ2-4; TCRdb returns TRBD1, unconfirmable since there is no DNA. This CDR3 has 19 residues. Germline V gene lookup returns CDR1 MNHEY and CDR2 SVGEGT. The CDR3 region is CASSYSLGGRMGQPKVQYF.

J is TRBJ2-3 and V is TRBV25-1. Germline loops: CDR1 MGHDK, CDR2 SYGVNS. There are 13 residues in the CDR3. The CDR3 spells CASSGVVTETQYF.

CDR3: CASSLEVWPPLSGANVLTF. The chain couples TRBV11-2 to TRBJ2-6; as DNA is missing, the TRBD2 call by TCRdb cannot be tested. The length of the CDR3 is 19 residues. The germline V gene has CDR1 SGHAT and CDR2 FQNNGV.

This chain uses TRBV10-3 with TRBJ2-1; TCRdb reports TRBD1, a call that lacks DNA to check it against. The CDR3 consists of 14 residues. Germline V gene sequence: CDR1 ENHRY, CDR2 SYGVKD. CDR3 residues: CAISENRNNNEQFF.

The chain links TRBV24-1 to TRBJ2-2; TCRdb's assignment of TRBD1 cannot be checked, as there is no DNA. The CDR3 spans 17 residues. Per germline, CDR1 KGHDR and CDR2 SFDVKD. The CDR3 reads CATSRDRGFSNTGELFF.

The chain couples TRBV7-3 to TRBJ2-2; TCRdb outputs TRBD2, but without DNA this stays unchecked. CDR3 size: 16 residues. CDR1 and CDR2 from the germline V gene are SGHTA and FQGTGA. CDR3 region: CASSRGTSGYTGELFF.

The J gene is TRBJ1-4, the V gene TRBV5-1; checking the TCRdb D call of TRBD1 is not possible without DNA. The germline CDR1 and CDR2 sequences are SGHRS and YFSETQ. The CDR3 runs 15 residues. The CDR3 here is CASSSPGGRYEKLFF.

V usage is TRBV6-5 and J usage is TRBJ1-1; lacking DNA, the TRBD1 call made by TCRdb goes unchecked. Per the germline V gene, CDR1 is MNHEY and CDR2 is SVGAGI. This CDR3 has 13 amino acids. The CDR3 sequence: CASSYAQGARAFF.

The chain carries TRBV20-1 and TRBJ2-7; TCRdb picks TRBD2, but there is no DNA to check that call. The germline gives CDR1 DFQATT, CDR2 SNEGSKA (reference sequence). The CDR3 is 18 amino acids. The CDR3 is CSARDSLAGGPVSYEQYF.

The chain has TRBV7-3 and TRBJ1-1; the TRBD1 assignment by TCRdb is unverifiable without DNA. This CDR3 contains 15 residues. CDR1 is SGHTA and CDR2 is FQGTGA in the germline V gene. This CDR3 is CASSLSGRGNTEAFF.

This chain uses TRBV7-3 with TRBJ2-3; the D gene TCRdb calls, TRBD2, cannot be checked with no DNA. This CDR3 is built from 17 residues. Per germline, CDR1 SGHTA and CDR2 FQGTGA. The CDR3 region is CASSVLGLAGAADTQYF.

This chain links TRBV7-3 with TRBJ2-1; TCRdb calls TRBD2, which cannot be checked without DNA. CDR1 is SGHTA and CDR2 is FQGTGA in the germline V gene. The length of the CDR3 is 14 residues. The CDR3 reads CASSLGTRDNEQFF.

CDR3 loop: CSVESGVRGTEAFF. This sequence joins TRBV29-1 and TRBJ1-1; the D call from TCRdb, TRBD1, cannot be confirmed without DNA. This CDR3 comprises 14 residues. Germline V lookup: CDR1 SQVTM, CDR2 ANQGSEA.

J is TRBJ2-1 and V is TRBV24-1; TCRdb's D gene call, TRBD2, goes unchecked for lack of DNA. Germline CDR1 and CDR2: KGHDR and SFDVKD. The CDR3 has 16 residues. CDR3 amino acids: CATSDGGLAGVGEQFF.

The chain joins TRBV27 to TRBJ1-2; TCRdb designates TRBD1, a call that cannot be tested without DNA. From germline, CDR1 is MNHEY and CDR2 SMNVEV (reference sequence). The CDR3 totals 15 residues. The chain's CDR3 is CASSRHPGGNYGYTF.

The rearrangement joins TRBV5-6 to TRBJ2-6; TCRdb gives TRBD1 as the D gene, but with no DNA this cannot be confirmed. The CDR3 extends over 18 amino acids. Germline V gene data show CDR1 as SGHDT and CDR2 as YYEEEE. The CDR3 spells CASSVGTGDRSGANVLTF.

This rearrangement joins TRBV14 to TRBJ1-5. This CDR3 comprises 12 residues. Germline V gene lookup returns CDR1 SGHDN and CDR2 FVKESK. CDR3 amino acids: CASSQGPQPQHF.

The chain couples TRBV5-1 to TRBJ1-1. This CDR3 is built from 16 residues. The germline gives CDR1 SGHRS, CDR2 YFSETQ. The CDR3 is CASSLSLRNMNTEAFF.